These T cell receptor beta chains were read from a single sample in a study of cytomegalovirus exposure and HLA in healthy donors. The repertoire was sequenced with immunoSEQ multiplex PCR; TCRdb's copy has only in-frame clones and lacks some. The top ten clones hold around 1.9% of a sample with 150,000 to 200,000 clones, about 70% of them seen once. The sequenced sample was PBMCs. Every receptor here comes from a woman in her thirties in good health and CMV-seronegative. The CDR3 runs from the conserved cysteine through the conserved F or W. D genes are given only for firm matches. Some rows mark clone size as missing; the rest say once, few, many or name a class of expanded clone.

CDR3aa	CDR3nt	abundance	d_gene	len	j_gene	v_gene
CASSLGPRGGHQPQHF	TGTGCCAGCAGCTTGGGGCCACGGGGAGGGCATCAGCCCCAGCATTTT	.	.	16	TRBJ1-5	TRBV5-6
CASSERDSMNTEAFF	TGTGCCAGCAGTGAAAGGGACAGTATGAACACTGAAGCTTTCTTT	few	TRBD1	15	TRBJ1-1	TRBV25-1
CASSVQGDTQYF	TGCGCCAGCAGTGTACAGGGCGATACGCAGTATTTT	.	.	12	TRBJ2-3	TRBV10-2
CASSEILSYNQPQHF	TGTGCCAGCAGTGAAATATTGAGCTACAATCAGCCCCAGCATTTT	.	.	15	TRBJ1-5	TRBV2
CASSPQENTEAFF	TGTGCCAGCAGCCCCCAGGAGAACACTGAAGCTTTCTTT	.	.	13	TRBJ1-1	TRBV6-6
CASSRNGQGTYEQYF	TGTGCCAGCAGCCGTAATGGACAGGGTACCTACGAGCAGTACTTC	once	TRBD1	15	TRBJ2-7	TRBV5-6
CASSYPGDEQYF	TGCGCCAGCAGCTACCCGGGGGACGAGCAGTACTTC	.	.	12	TRBJ2-7	TRBV5-1
CASSQDLTGGLYEQYF	TGCGCCAGCAGCCAAGATCTGACAGGGGGACTTTACGAGCAGTACTTC	.	TRBD1	16	TRBJ2-7	TRBV4-3
CASSLVGGPSTEAFF	TGTGCCAGCAGCTTGGTCGGAGGACCGAGCACTGAAGCTTTCTTT	.	.	15	TRBJ1-1	TRBV5-8
CASSSLALSSYNEQFF	TGTGCCAGCAGCTCACTAGCTCTAAGCTCCTACAATGAGCAGTTCTTC	.	.	16	TRBJ2-1	TRBV11-2
CASSRDRHYEQYF	TGTGCCAGCAGCAGGGACAGGCACTACGAGCAGTACTTC	few	TRBD1	13	TRBJ2-7	TRBV11-2
CASSPLAGASHEQFF	TGTGCCAGCTCACCACTCGCGGGAGCCTCCCATGAGCAGTTCTTC	.	TRBD2	15	TRBJ2-1	TRBV18
CAGSTGVGQPQHF	TGTGCCGGCAGCACAGGCGTCGGTCAGCCCCAGCATTTT	.	.	13	TRBJ1-5	TRBV11-2
CASTRDRGNSYEQYF	TGCGCCAGCACCCGGGACAGGGGGAACTCCTACGAGCAGTACTTC	.	TRBD1	15	TRBJ2-7	TRBV5-1
CASRRTGGAYEQYF	TGTGCCAGCAGGCGTACAGGGGGTGCCTACGAGCAGTACTTC	few	TRBD1	14	TRBJ2-7	TRBV5-6
CASSLSVGGVGLNTEAFF	TGTGCCAGCAGCCTTAGCGTGGGGGGGGTTGGGTTGAACACTGAAGCTTTCTTT	.	.	18	TRBJ1-1	TRBV7-9
CASSYISRRSYEQYF	TGTGCCAGCAGTTACATATCCAGGCGCTCCTACGAGCAGTACTTC	few	.	15	TRBJ2-7	TRBV6-5
CASSPRTGAYEQYF	TGTGCCAGCAGCCCAAGGACAGGGGCCTACGAGCAGTACTTC	.	TRBD1	14	TRBJ2-7	TRBV7-6
CASSEGYSYEQYF	TGTGCCAGCAGCGAGGGCTACTCCTACGAGCAGTACTTC	.	.	13	TRBJ2-7	TRBV11-2
CASSPSGSETEAFF	TGTGCCAGCTCACCGTCTGGGAGTGAGACTGAAGCTTTCTTT	.	.	14	TRBJ1-1	TRBV18
CASSAIGNQPQHF	TGTGCCAGCAGTGCTATCGGCAATCAGCCCCAGCATTTT	few	.	13	TRBJ1-5	TRBV6-1
CASSLSGLAGEGGTQYF	TGCGCCAGCAGCTTATCGGGACTAGCGGGGGAGGGTGGTACGCAGTATTTT	.	TRBD2	17	TRBJ2-3	TRBV5-1
CASSLDEGGSTAFF	TGTGCCAGCAGCTTAGATGAGGGGGGGAGTACAGCTTTCTTT	.	.	14	TRBJ1-1	TRBV11-2
CASSPTDSYGYTF	TGTGCCAGCTCGCCTACTGACAGCTATGGCTACACCTTC	.	.	13	TRBJ1-2	TRBV18
CASRLTEGVEQYF	TGTGCCAGCAGACTTACTGAGGGTGTCGAGCAGTACTTC	once	.	13	TRBJ2-7	TRBV2
CSVERDRSSYNEQFF	TGCAGCGTTGAACGAGACAGGAGCTCCTACAATGAGCAGTTCTTC	once	.	15	TRBJ2-1	TRBV29-1
CASSLTRVPTEAFF	TGTGCCAGCAGCCTAACCAGGGTACCCACTGAAGCTTTCTTT	few	.	14	TRBJ1-1	TRBV7-6
CASSVGSSSYNEQFF	TGTGCCAGCAGCGTAGGGTCGAGCTCCTACAATGAGCAGTTCTTC	.	.	15	TRBJ2-1	TRBV9
CASSQRSSRGGRWMGDAQYF	TGTGCCAGCAGCCAACGATCCTCCCGGGGGGGCCGGTGGATGGGTGATGCGCAGTATTTT	.	TRBD2	20	TRBJ2-3	TRBV4-2